A selection of T cell receptor beta chains follows, all from one sample in a study of blood T cell repertoires in COVID-19. Clones were read by immunoSEQ multiplex PCR, and TCRdb kept only the in-frame ones, dropping some. The sample includes more than 120,000 clones, around 87% of them seen just once. Material: peripheral blood. All receptors derive from a woman between 45 and 60 years old with active or convalescent COVID-19. Both conserved end residues are part of each CDR3. A D gene is named only where the DNA matches it firmly. The size of a clone is reported for some rows only, either as once, few or many, or as a class for expanded clones.

TRBV4-3	TRBD2	TRBJ2-2	-	CASSLSGGNTGELFF	TGCGCCAGCAGCCTCAGCGGGGGGAACACCGGGGAGCTGTTTTTT
TRBV2	-	TRBJ1-1	few	CASRRGSENTEAFF	TGTGCCAGCAGAAGGGGGAGCGAAAACACTGAAGCTTTCTTT
TRBV11-1	-	TRBJ1-4	-	CASSPVGRADEKLFF	TGTGCCAGCAGCCCCGTGGGCAGGGCTGATGAAAAACTGTTTTTT
TRBV19	TRBD1	TRBJ1-1	once	CASSGSGTVNTEAFF	TGTGCCAGTAGTGGATCCGGGACAGTGAACACTGAAGCTTTCTTT
TRBV27	-	TRBJ2-2	-	CASSPVEAGELFF	TGTGCCAGCAGTCCCGTGGAGGCCGGGGAGCTGTTTTTT
TRBV9	-	TRBJ2-7	-	CASSARDTQGPYEQYF	TGTGCCAGCAGCGCCCGGGACACCCAAGGACCCTACGAGCAGTACTTC
TRBV9	TRBD1	TRBJ1-3	-	CASSVSGQGKYTIYF	TGTGCCAGCAGCGTGAGCGGACAGGGGAAATACACCATATATTTT
TRBV30	-	TRBJ1-1	-	CAWGDGREEAFF	TGTGCCTGGGGGGACGGGCGGGAAGAAGCTTTCTTT
TRBV7-6	TRBD2	TRBJ2-5	-	CASTIWGTSGETQYF	TGTGCCAGCACCATTTGGGGGACTAGTGGAGAGACCCAGTACTTC
TRBV14	-	TRBJ2-1	-	CASSKSGGAYNEQFF	TGTGCCAGCAGCAAATCAGGCGGGGCCTACAATGAGCAGTTCTTC
TRBV10-3	-	TRBJ2-3	-	CAISAPTAAIPTSTDTQYF	TGTGCCATCAGTGCCCCAACAGCTGCCATACCCACTAGCACAGATACGCAGTATTTT
TRBV29-1	-	TRBJ1-3	-	CSVDRTSSGNTIYF	TGCAGCGTTGATAGGACATCCTCTGGAAACACCATATATTTT
TRBV6-5	-	TRBJ1-2	-	CASRMQGIYGYTF	TGTGCCAGCAGGATGCAGGGGATCTATGGCTACACCTTC
TRBV6-5	-	TRBJ1-3	-	CASSYSGQGTGNTIYF	TGTGCCAGCAGTTACTCAGGGCAGGGAACAGGAAACACCATATATTTT
TRBV4-1	-	TRBJ1-2	-	CASSQPFAGLSYGYTF	TGCGCCAGCAGCCAGCCATTTGCAGGGTTAAGCTATGGCTACACCTTC
TRBV10-3	-	TRBJ1-2	-	CAISDKTGISGYTF	TGTGCCATCAGTGATAAAACAGGGATCTCTGGCTACACCTTC
TRBV5-1	-	TRBJ1-2	-	CASSSIGGDYGYTF	TGCGCCAGCAGCTCCATAGGGGGGGACTATGGCTACACCTTC
TRBV12-3/TRBV12-4	-	TRBJ1-1	-	CASQGSTEAFF	TGTGCCAGCCAGGGGAGCACTGAAGCTTTCTTT
TRBV5-1	-	TRBJ2-1	-	CASSFESAYNEQFF	TGCGCCAGCAGCTTCGAGTCGGCCTACAATGAGCAGTTCTTC
TRBV5-4	TRBD1	TRBJ1-2	-	CASSSRQGQIGGYTF	TGTGCCAGCAGCTCCCGACAGGGGCAAATCGGAGGCTACACCTTC
TRBV12-3/TRBV12-4	-	TRBJ1-1	-	CASSLMRTEAFF	TGTGCCAGCAGTTTGATGAGGACTGAAGCTTTCTTT
TRBV19	-	TRBJ1-5	few	CASSTQGHQPQHF	TGTGCCAGTAGTACACAGGGCCATCAGCCCCAGCATTTT
TRBV28	-	TRBJ2-5	-	CASSGDIWIGKTQYF	TGTGCCAGCAGTGGGGACATCTGGATTGGGAAGACCCAGTACTTC
TRBV5-4	-	TRBJ2-1	-	CASSRASYNEQFF	TGTGCCAGCAGCCGAGCCTCCTACAATGAGCAGTTCTTC
TRBV7-2	TRBD2	TRBJ2-3	-	CASSYWRGGFRADTQYF	TGTGCCAGCAGCTATTGGCGGGGGGGCTTTCGGGCAGATACGCAGTATTTT
TRBV7-2	TRBD2	TRBJ2-1	-	CASSSGSSGLSSYNEQFF	TGTGCCAGCAGCTCTGGATCTAGCGGACTATCCTCCTACAATGAGCAGTTCTTC